This TCR beta chain is drawn from a study of shared clonotypes between healthy human individuals. Measured with immunoSEQ multiplex PCR; TCRdb has only the in-frame clones, and not every one. The sample has approximately 2.3 million clones, 93% seen once. This CDR3 has 16 amino acids. After removal of 5 bases from V and 0 bases from J, the junction contained 7 bases not matched to a gene. Germline V gene data show CDR1 as SGHTA and CDR2 as FQGNSA. What was sequenced was naive CD4+ T cells from PBMCs. Subset defined: CD45RA+ positively selected. This TCR came from a man aged 18 to 30 in good health. Some clones in this sample may be carry-over from other donors' samples. This chain uses TRBV7-2 with TRBJ2-1, with 7 bases matching TRBD2. The CDR3 bases are TGTGCCAGCAGCCGGGCCACTAGCGTCTCCTACAATGAGCAGTTCTTC. Translation gives CASSRATSVSYNEQFF.